These 20 T cell receptor beta chains originate from one sample sequenced in a study of blood T cell repertoires in COVID-19. Profiling relied on immunoSEQ multiplex PCR, and the TCRdb table lists in-frame clones only, not all of them. The sample consists of fewer than 400,000 clones, around 87% of them appearing once. Sequenced: PBMCs or T cells enriched from blood (not recorded which). These receptors were obtained from a woman aged 45-60 years who had recovered from COVID-19.

The chain joins TRBV2 to TRBJ1-1; D is uncertain. CDR1 and CDR2 from the germline V gene are SNHLY and FYNNEI. CDR3 length: 13 residues. Trimming took 3 bases from V and 1 from J, leaving 6 bases between them. In DNA form, the CDR3 reads TGTGCCAGCAGTGACGCGGGGAACACTGAAGCTTTCTTT. Residues: CASSDAGNTEAFF.

The chain joins TRBV29-1 to TRBJ1-2; D gene unclear. Germline V lookup: CDR1 SQVTM, CDR2 ANQGSEA. The V end was cut by 4 bases, the J end by 0 bases, with 6 bases between. The CDR3 has 12 residues. CDR3 amino acids: CSVVSANYGYTF. The CDR3 nucleotides are TGCAGCGTTGTTTCCGCTAACTATGGCTACACCTTC.

This rearrangement joins TRBV5-1 to TRBJ2-3; 10 bases fit TRBD2. The CDR3 runs to 16 residues. The V segment lost 2 bases and the J segment 5 bases; nucleotides outside the gene matches: 8. CDR1 and CDR2 (germline): SGHRS, YFSETQ. CDR3 sequence (DNA): TGCGCCAGCAGCTTTCCGAGCGGGGGGGCCGGAGATACGCAGTATTTT. Translation gives CASSFPSGGAGDTQYF.

The gene calls are TRBV3-1 (or the pseudogene TRBV3-2) and TRBJ2-7, with D perhaps TRBD2 (6 bases). V gave up 1 base and J gave up 2 bases, with 9 bases separating them. CDR3 size: 14 residues. Germline lookup yields CDR1 LGHDT and CDR2 YNNKEL (reference sequence). In DNA, the CDR3 is TGTGCCAGCAGCCAAGGGAGGGGACCCTACGAGCAGTACTTC. This translates into CASSQGRGPYEQYF.

The J gene is TRBJ1-1, the V gene TRBV15; D remains unclear. The CDR3 extends over 12 amino acids. V was clipped by 0 bases and J by 7 bases, with 6 bases between them. CDR1 and CDR2 from the germline V gene are LNHNV and YYDKDF (reference sequence). CDR3 DNA sequence: TGTGCCACCAGCAGAGATTCGAGTGAAGCTTTCTTT. This translates into CATSRDSSEAFF.

The J gene is TRBJ2-7, the V gene TRBV15, with 7 bases that match TRBD1. Trimming removed 3 bases from V and 3 bases from J; junction bases left unmatched: 5. This CDR3 contains 14 residues. Germline V CDR1 and CDR2: LNHNV, YYDKDF (reference sequence). The CDR3 spells CATSRTGNYYEQYF. The CDR3 DNA reads as TGTGCCACCAGCAGGACAGGGAACTACTACGAGCAGTACTTC.

CDR3 nucleotides: TGTGCCACCAGCAGAGAAAGAAAACATCCGCTCTACGAGCAGTACTTC. Its protein is CATSRERKHPLYEQYF. The gene calls are TRBV15 and TRBJ2-7; D is unresolved. This CDR3 is built from 16 residues. Deletions cut 0 bases from V and 3 bases from J, with 15 bases between. From germline, CDR1 is LNHNV and CDR2 YYDKDF (reference sequence).

The chain carries TRBV29-1 and TRBJ1-2; 9 bases match TRBD1. The CDR3 consists of 16 residues. Germline V gene lookup returns CDR1 SQVTM and CDR2 ANQGSEA. J gave up 7 bases and V 1 base, and 13 bases lay outside the gene matches. The CDR3 spells CSVEVLGTGLGFGYTF. As DNA, the CDR3 is TGCAGCGTTGAAGTGTTGGGGACAGGGCTGGGTTTTGGCTACACCTTC.

This chain joins TRBV20-1 and TRBJ1-3; D not certain. Germline V gene data show CDR1 as DFQATT and CDR2 as SNEGSKA (reference sequence). The V end was cut by 6 bases, the J end by 5 bases, with 8 bases between. The CDR3 is made up of 11 amino acids. The CDR3 DNA is TGCAGTGCCGTAGCCCGAAACACCATATATTTT. As protein: CSAVARNTIYF.

The chain links TRBV7-9 to TRBJ1-4, with D unclear. CDR3 length: 15 amino acids. V was cut by 5 bases and J by 0 bases, with 10 bases left in between. Germline values: CDR1 SEHNR, CDR2 FQNEAQ (reference sequence). The CDR3 loop is CASSPSGPTNEKLFF. CDR3 nucleotide sequence: TGTGCCAGCAGCCCGTCAGGCCCAACTAATGAAAAACTGTTTTTT.

This chain connects TRBV7-8 to TRBJ2-3; 10 bases agree with TRBD2. Germline V gene lookup returns CDR1 SGHVS and CDR2 FQNEAQ. The CDR3 consists of 14 residues. V lost 3 bases, J lost 4 bases, and 1 base stayed unmatched. The CDR3, as DNA: TGTGCCAGCAGCTTTGGACTAGCGGCAGATACGCAGTATTTT. The encoded protein is CASSFGLAADTQYF.

The chain is built from TRBV27 and TRBJ1-6, with D perhaps TRBD1 (5 bases). The CDR3 loop spans 15 amino acids. Per the germline V gene, CDR1 is MNHEY and CDR2 is SMNVEV (reference sequence). Trimming removed 0 bases from V and 7 bases from J, with 10 bases in between. The CDR3 loop is CASSLSSGVNSPLHF. In nucleotides, the CDR3 is TGTGCCAGCAGTTTATCGTCGGGGGTAAATTCACCCCTCCACTTT.

In its sample, this clone was seen a few times. The gene calls are TRBV16 and TRBJ2-2; 8 bases align to TRBD2. V shed 2 bases and J 4 bases; nucleotides not matched to a gene: 9. Germline V gene sequence: CDR1 KGHSY, CDR2 FQNENV. The CDR3 has 17 residues. CDR3 in DNA: TGTGCCAGCAGCCAAACGTACCGGGGGGGACTCACCGGGGAGCTGTTTTTT. As protein: CASSQTYRGGLTGELFF.

The rearrangement joins TRBV7-3 to TRBJ2-1; D unresolved. This CDR3 spans 13 amino acids. V lost 5 bases and J 8 bases, leaving 13 bases between the germline ends. Germline assignment: CDR1 SGHTA and CDR2 FQGTGA. CDR3: CASSAANRDEQFF. The CDR3 DNA sequence: TGTGCCAGCAGCGCCGCGAACCGCGATGAGCAGTTCTTC. Variable domain in full (rest from reference TRBV7-3 and TRBJ2-1): GAGVSQTPSNKVTEKGKYVELRCDPISGHTALYWYRQSLGQGPEFLIYFQGTGAADDSGLPNDRFFAVRPEGSVSTLKIQRTERGDSAVYLCASSAANRDEQFFGPGTRLTVL.

The rearrangement joins TRBV7-2 to TRBJ1-1, with no clear D. V gave up 6 bases and J gave up 1 base, with 12 bases separating them. There are 14 residues in the CDR3. The germline gives CDR1 SGHTA, CDR2 FQGNSA. In nucleotides, the CDR3 is TGTGCCAGCAGGCGAGATGTCCAGAACACTGAAGCTTTCTTT. Its translation: CASRRDVQNTEAFF.

The rearrangement links TRBV19 to TRBJ1-6; no clear D gene. This CDR3 comprises 13 residues. Germline V lookup: CDR1 LNHDA, CDR2 SQIVND (reference sequence). V was shortened by 7 bases and J by 10 bases, with 14 bases between the two germline ends. As DNA, the CDR3 is TGTGCCAGTAAGCTGGGCTTTGGATCACCCCTCCACTTT. As protein: CASKLGFGSPLHF.

The chain joins TRBV9 to TRBJ1-2; 8 positions match TRBD1. CDR1 and CDR2 (germline): SGDLS, YYNGEE. Losses at the gene ends were 3 bases for V and 4 bases for J; bases not matched to a gene: 8. The length of the CDR3 is 15 residues. Here the CDR3 reads CASSEVTGVGYGYTF. DNA for the CDR3: TGTGCCAGCAGCGAAGTGACAGGGGTAGGCTATGGCTACACCTTC.

This chain connects TRBV5-1 to TRBJ2-3; 10 bases map to TRBD2. Germline-derived CDR1 and CDR2 are SGHRS and YFSETQ. V shed 5 bases, J shed 3 bases, and the junction held 3 bases outside the gene matches. The CDR3 extends over 14 amino acids. The DNA for the CDR3 is TGCGCCAGCAGTCCTAGCGGGGGTACAGATACGCAGTATTTT. It translates to CASSPSGGTDTQYF.

Here the CDR3 DNA reads TGTGCCAGTAGTTGGGTAGGGGGCCCTGAAGCTTTCTTT. It yields the protein CASSWVGGPEAFF. This sequence joins TRBV19 and TRBJ1-1, with TRBD1 identical over 7 bases. Germline assignment: CDR1 LNHDA and CDR2 SQIVND (reference sequence). The CDR3 has 13 amino acids. The V and J ends lost 5 bases and 6 bases, in that order; junction bases with no gene match: 6.

The V call is TRBV6-5, the J call TRBJ2-7; possible D gene TRBD2, 5 bases. V was clipped by 9 bases and J by 1 base, with 19 bases between them. CDR1 is MNHEY, CDR2 SVGAGI, per germline. There are 15 residues in the CDR3. The CDR3 spells CASPGNHTASYEQYF. The CDR3 bases are TGTGCCAGTCCGGGGAACCATACCGCTTCCTACGAGCAGTACTTC.